These 24 T cell receptor beta chains were sequenced from one sample in a study of blood T cell repertoires in COVID-19. Using immunoSEQ multiplex PCR, the repertoire was profiled, and TCRdb retains in-frame clones only, with some absent. Among hundreds of thousands of clones listed, about 90% were seen once. The source material was peripheral blood. Receptors were obtained from a woman aged 55-70 years with COVID-19, enrolled during active disease.

The V gene is TRBV7-9, the J gene TRBJ1-3, with 8 bases that match TRBD1. Germline CDR1 reads SEHNR; CDR2 reads FQNEAQ (reference sequence). Germline trimming cut 5 bases from V and 2 bases from J; bases unmatched to any gene: 5. CDR3 length: 15 residues. The CDR3 DNA is TGTGCCAGCAGCGGCAGGGGGCTGGCTGGAAACACCATATATTTT. It specifies CASSGRGLAGNTIYF.

The chain carries TRBV29-1 and TRBJ1-4; a weak D match, TRBD1 (6 bases). The CDR3 runs to 17 residues. V gave up 1 base and J gave up 8 bases, with 23 bases separating them. Germline lookup yields CDR1 SQVTM and CDR2 ANQGSEA. The CDR3, as DNA: TGCAGCGTTGAAGGGCGGGGGCCTCCTTTAGTAGAAGAAAAACTGTTTTTT. It encodes CSVEGRGPPLVEEKLFF.

The chain couples TRBV27 to TRBJ2-7; 7 bases match TRBD1. CDR1 and CDR2 (germline): MNHEY, SMNVEV (reference sequence). The CDR3 runs 13 residues. Trimming cost V 2 bases and J 3 bases; bases outside gene matches: 1. CDR3: CASSLGTDYEQYF. The CDR3 DNA sequence: TGTGCCAGCAGTTTAGGGACAGACTACGAGCAGTACTTC.

The V and J genes are TRBV6-1 and TRBJ2-3, with D uncertain. Germline CDR1 and CDR2: MNHNS and SASEGT. V lost 3 bases, J lost 2 bases, and 15 bases lay in between. The CDR3 runs 16 residues. The CDR3: CASSDHSTRFTDTQYF. The CDR3 nucleotides read TGTGCCAGCAGTGACCATTCGACTCGTTTCACAGATACGCAGTATTTT.

This chain uses TRBV27 with TRBJ1-4; D gene unclear. The CDR3 runs to 14 residues. Germline-derived CDR1 and CDR2 are MNHEY and SMNVEV (reference sequence). V was trimmed by 6 bases and J by 2 bases, leaving 10 bases between them. The CDR3, as DNA: TGTGCCAGCAGGGAGGGTTATACTAATGAAAAACTGTTTTTT. This sequence encodes CASREGYTNEKLFF.

CDR3 sequence (DNA): TGTGCCAGCAGCTTGGCTTCGACAGAGGCTACGCAGTATTTT. Translated: CASSLASTEATQYF. The chain has TRBV5-5 and TRBJ2-3; TRBD1 might be the D (5 bases). The CDR3 length is 14 residues. Trimming left V 0 bases short and J 8 bases short, with 13 bases between. The V gene's germline CDR1 is SGHKS and CDR2 YYEKEE (reference sequence).

The chain carries TRBV18 and TRBJ1-1; 7 nucleotides line up with TRBD1. The trim removed 2 bases at V and 1 base at J, leaving 4 bases unmatched. Germline V gene sequence: CDR1 KGHSH, CDR2 LQKENI. The CDR3 is 15 residues long. Here the CDR3 DNA reads TGTGCCAGCTCACCAGGGGGACAGCCGAACACTGAAGCTTTCTTT. Amino acid sequence: CASSPGGQPNTEAFF.

The genes are TRBV6-5 and TRBJ1-4; no definite D call. Trimming removed 5 bases at V and 0 bases at J, with 10 bases between. The CDR3 has 15 amino acids. Per the germline V gene, CDR1 is MNHEY and CDR2 is SVGAGI. In DNA form, the CDR3 reads TGTGCCAGCAGTCGAGGCGGAGCAACTAATGAAAAACTGTTTTTT. Its protein is CASSRGGATNEKLFF.

The V call is TRBV12-3 or TRBV12-4, the J call TRBJ2-1; D is perhaps TRBD1 (6 bases). Trimming shortened V by 9 bases and J by 8 bases, and 17 bases separated the two germline ends. This CDR3 region has 13 residues. The CDR3 DNA reads as TGTGCCAGTCTGGTCGGGACAAGTCATGAGCAGTTCTTC. Amino acid sequence: CASLVGTSHEQFF.

The CDR3 reads CASTIEGRRGSGNTIYF. DNA of the CDR3: TGTGCCAGTACAATCGAGGGAAGGAGAGGCTCTGGAAACACCATATATTTT. The rearrangement uses TRBV19 and TRBJ1-3; D gene uncertain. The V gene's germline CDR1 is LNHDA and CDR2 SQIVND (reference sequence). The CDR3 is 17 amino acids. V lost 7 bases, J lost 0 bases, and 19 bases lay in between.

The chain has TRBV19 and TRBJ2-5; D may be TRBD1 (5 bases). V was shortened by 5 bases and J by 1 base, with 11 bases between the two germline ends. CDR3 length: 14 residues. Germline CDR1 reads LNHDA; CDR2 reads SQIVND (reference sequence). The CDR3 sequence is CASSWQGLQETQYF. DNA of the CDR3: TGTGCCAGTAGTTGGCAGGGTCTCCAAGAGACCCAGTACTTC.

V gene TRBV7-8 combines with J gene TRBJ1-2, with TRBD1 matching 10 bases. V lost 6 bases to trimming and J lost 2 bases; unmatched junction nucleotides: 15. CDR1 is SGHVS and CDR2 is FQNEAQ in the germline V gene. CDR3 length equals 18 residues. CDR3 sequence reads: CASSTFSGTGVGNYGYTF. CDR3 bases: TGTGCCAGCAGTACCTTCTCCGGGACAGGGGTCGGAAACTATGGCTACACCTTC.

The chain has TRBV5-6 and TRBJ1-2; D is unclear. Germline-derived CDR1 and CDR2 are SGHDT and YYEEEE. Between the trimmed V and J ends, which lost 2 bases and 7 bases, there was a span of 9 bases. The CDR3 contains 12 residues. This chain's CDR3 is CASSFQGLGYTF. The CDR3 region has the DNA TGTGCCAGCAGCTTTCAAGGACTTGGCTACACCTTC.

V is TRBV10-3 and J is TRBJ2-5; 9 nucleotides align to TRBD2. V shed 0 bases and J 4 bases; nucleotides not matched to a gene: 3. The germline gives CDR1 ENHRY, CDR2 SYGVKD. This CDR3 has 15 amino acids. CDR3 sequence (DNA): TGTGCCATCAGTGAGTCCTCGACTAGCGGAGAGACCCAGTACTTC. As protein: CAISESSTSGETQYF.

The chain is built from TRBV28 and TRBJ2-3; TRBD1 matches at 7 bases. The CDR3 loop spans 13 amino acids. The germline V gene encodes CDR1 MDHEN and CDR2 SYDVKM. The trim removed 6 bases at V and 1 base at J, leaving 1 base unmatched. The CDR3 region is CASSTGGTDTQYF. The CDR3 nucleotides read TGTGCCAGCAGCACAGGGGGCACAGATACGCAGTATTTT. The full variable domain, with the rest looked up from reference TRBV28 and TRBJ2-3, is DVKVTQSSRYLVKRTGEKVFLECVQDMDHENMFWYRQDPGLGLRLIYFSYDVKMKEKGDIPEGYSVSREKKERFSLILESASTNQTSMYLCASSTGGTDTQYFGPGTRLTVL.

The chain has TRBV5-8 and TRBJ2-5; TRBD2 matches at 8 bases. With 0 bases clipped from V and 5 bases from J, the junction kept 3 bases outside the gene matches. The germline CDR1 and CDR2 sequences are SGHTS and YDEGEE. CDR3 length: 14 amino acids. This chain's CDR3 is CASSLGLARETQYF. CDR3 nucleotides: TGTGCCAGCAGCTTGGGACTAGCGCGGGAGACCCAGTACTTC.

The chain has TRBV11-2 and TRBJ1-2, with 9 bases fitting TRBD1. Looked up from germline, CDR1 is SGHAT and CDR2 is FQNNGV. V gave up 5 bases and J gave up 3 bases; unmatched junction bases: 7. The CDR3 loop spans 15 amino acids. The CDR3, as DNA: TGTGCCAGCAGCCCGGGACAGGGCCCGTACTATGGCTACACCTTC. The encoded protein is CASSPGQGPYYGYTF.

The chain recombines TRBV2 with TRBJ1-5; 7 bases agree with TRBD1. V lost 6 bases and J lost 6; bases outside the gene matches: 11. The CDR3 totals 15 residues. CDR1 is SNHLY and CDR2 is FYNNEI in the germline V gene. The CDR3 here is CASSEGTGVVQPQHF. In nucleotides, the CDR3 is TGTGCCAGCAGCGAGGGAACAGGGGTTGTTCAGCCCCAGCATTTT. Full variable domain (remainder filled in from reference TRBV2 and TRBJ1-5): EPEVTQTPSHQVTQMGQEVILRCVPISNHLYFYWYRQILGQKVEFLVSFYNNEISEKSEIFDDQFSVERPDGSNFTLKIRSTKLEDSAMYFCASSEGTGVVQPQHFGDGTRLSIL.

The V gene is TRBV5-1, the J gene TRBJ2-5; D remains unclear. The CDR3 has 16 amino acids. With 0 bases removed from V and 0 bases from J, the gap between germline ends came to 12 bases. CDR1 and CDR2 from the germline V gene are SGHRS and YFSETQ. The CDR3 coding sequence is TGCGCCAGCAGCTTGGGGATAAACAGTAACCAAGAGACCCAGTACTTC. Translated, it gives CASSLGINSNQETQYF.

The chain links TRBV19 to TRBJ2-3; D is possibly TRBD2 (6 bases). The CDR3 totals 16 residues. Trimming left V 6 bases short and J 1 base short, with 17 bases between. CDR1 and CDR2 (germline): LNHDA, SQIVND (reference sequence). The CDR3 nucleotides are TGTGCCAGTAGGGTCTTAGCGGAGACCGGCACAGATACGCAGTATTTT. Translating it yields CASRVLAETGTDTQYF. The whole variable domain, remainder taken from reference TRBV19 and TRBJ2-3, is DGGITQSPKYLFRKEGQNVTLSCEQNLNHDAMYWYRQDPGQGLRLIYYSQIVNDFQKGDIAEGYSVSREKKESFPLTVTSAQKNPTAFYLCASRVLAETGTDTQYFGPGTRLTVL.

The chain recombines TRBV7-9 with TRBJ1-2; D remains unclear. The CDR3 has 14 amino acids. V lost 1 base and J 5 bases, leaving 11 bases between the germline ends. Looked up from germline, CDR1 is SEHNR and CDR2 is FQNEAQ (reference sequence). The CDR3: CASSLVVGWYGYTF. CDR3 DNA: TGTGCCAGCAGCTTAGTAGTCGGGTGGTATGGCTACACCTTC.

The rearrangement uses TRBV7-9 and TRBJ2-3; weak D call: TRBD2 (7 bases). Between the trimmed V and J ends, which lost 11 bases and 2 bases, there was a span of 11 bases. This CDR3 spans 12 amino acids. Germline V gene lookup returns CDR1 SEHNR and CDR2 FQNEAQ (reference sequence). The CDR3 loop is CAVGGDTDTQYF. CDR3 nucleotide sequence: TGTGCCGTAGGGGGGGACACAGATACGCAGTATTTT.

This chain connects TRBV5-1 to TRBJ2-6, with TRBD1 matching over 8 bases. V lost 0 bases, J lost 16 bases, and 9 bases stayed unmatched. Germline values: CDR1 SGHRS, CDR2 YFSETQ. This CDR3 is built from 14 residues. This CDR3 reads CASSLERGDRGLTF. The CDR3 DNA reads as TGCGCCAGCAGCTTGGAGCGTGGAGACAGGGGACTGACTTTC.

The CDR3 is CASGGQGSQPQHF. CDR3 sequence (DNA): TGTGCCAGCGGGGGACAGGGGAGTCAGCCCCAGCATTTT. The V call is TRBV12-3 or TRBV12-4, the J call TRBJ1-5, with 10 positions matching TRBD1. This CDR3 is built from 13 residues. V was clipped by 8 bases and J by 6 bases; unmatched bases: 4.